Listed below are T cell receptor beta chains from one sample, sequenced in a study of immune heterogeneity within non-small cell lung tumors. TCRdb itself ran the multiplex PCR reads through MiXCR, one entry per CDR3 protein. The sample includes 25,000 to 40,000 distinct CDR3 sequences, 25% to 30% seen only once; the top ten take approximately 3.9%. The specimen sequenced was lung tumor tissue. The receptors originated from a man between 40 and 49 years old with non-small cell lung cancer. The CDR3 runs from the conserved cysteine through the conserved F or W. Each record gives: D gene, J gene, V gene, clone size, CDR3 protein, CDR3 DNA. A D gene is named only where the DNA matches it firmly. Clone size is stated in some rows and not others, as once, few, many or a class when expanded.

D gene: TRBD1; J gene: TRBJ1-2; V gene: TRBV18; clone size: .; CDR3 protein: CASSSDRGDDYTF; CDR3 DNA: TGTGCCAGCTCATCGGACAGGGGGGATGACTACACCTTC
D gene: TRBD1; J gene: TRBJ2-7; V gene: TRBV6-2/TRBV6-3; clone size: medium-sized; CDR3 protein: CASSREGAGLGEQYF; CDR3 DNA: TGTGCCAGCAGCAGAGAGGGGGCCGGATTAGGGGAGCAGTACTTC
D gene: .; J gene: TRBJ1-2; V gene: TRBV24-1; clone size: many; CDR3 protein: CATSDRVANYGYTF; CDR3 DNA: TGTGCCACCAGTGATCGAGTAGCTAACTATGGCTACACCTTC
D gene: .; J gene: TRBJ2-1; V gene: TRBV12-3/TRBV12-4; clone size: .; CDR3 protein: CASSLQVLSYNEQFF; CDR3 DNA: TGTGCCAGCAGTTTGCAGGTTCTCTCCTACAATGAGCAGTTCTTC
D gene: .; J gene: TRBJ2-5; V gene: TRBV27; clone size: few; CDR3 protein: CASTGRGTQYF; CDR3 DNA: TGTGCCAGCACCGGAAGGGGGACCCAGTACTTC
D gene: .; J gene: TRBJ2-1; V gene: TRBV12-3/TRBV12-4; clone size: few; CDR3 protein: CASSSPGLLSSYNEQFF; CDR3 DNA: TGTGCCAGCAGTTCTCCTGGACTATTGAGCTCCTACAATGAGCAGTTCTTC
D gene: .; J gene: TRBJ2-1; V gene: TRBV12-3/TRBV12-4; clone size: .; CDR3 protein: CASSFKGDNEHFF; CDR3 DNA: TGTGCCAGCAGTTTCAAAGGGGACAATGAGCATTTCTTC
D gene: .; J gene: TRBJ1-5; V gene: TRBV20-1; clone size: few; CDR3 protein: CSARGDPSQPQHF; CDR3 DNA: TGCAGTGCTAGGGGGGACCCCAGTCAGCCCCAGCATTTT
D gene: TRBD2; J gene: TRBJ2-2; V gene: TRBV19; clone size: many; CDR3 protein: CASSNQGLAGNTGELFF; CDR3 DNA: TGTGCCAGTAGTAACCAGGGACTAGCGGGAAACACCGGGGAGCTGTTTTTT
D gene: TRBD2; J gene: TRBJ2-5; V gene: TRBV9; clone size: .; CDR3 protein: CASSRDRRLAGAGDQETQYF; CDR3 DNA: TGTGCCAGCAGCCGGGACAGACGGCTAGCGGGAGCCGGGGACCAAGAGACCCAGTACTTC
D gene: .; J gene: TRBJ2-1; V gene: TRBV28; clone size: many; CDR3 protein: CASTGMLGPLFF; CDR3 DNA: TGTGCCAGCACCGGGATGTTGGGACCTCTTTTCTTC
D gene: .; J gene: TRBJ2-7; V gene: TRBV20-1; clone size: few; CDR3 protein: CSAGQRSYEQYF; CDR3 DNA: TGCAGTGCTGGACAGCGCTCCTACGAGCAGTACTTC
D gene: .; J gene: TRBJ2-3; V gene: TRBV6-1; clone size: many; CDR3 protein: CASSSLDTQYF; CDR3 DNA: TGTGCCAGCAGTTCTCTAGATACGCAGTATTTT
D gene: TRBD1; J gene: TRBJ2-3; V gene: TRBV18; clone size: .; CDR3 protein: CASSPNRGDTQYF; CDR3 DNA: TGTGCCAGCTCACCAAACAGGGGAGATACGCAGTATTTT
D gene: TRBD2; J gene: TRBJ2-1; V gene: TRBV20-1; clone size: .; CDR3 protein: CSAILAGGSSGNEQFF; CDR3 DNA: TGCAGTGCTATACTAGCGGGAGGCTCCTCTGGGAATGAGCAGTTCTTC
D gene: TRBD2; J gene: TRBJ2-1; V gene: TRBV24-1; clone size: few; CDR3 protein: CATSGVREGLSYNEQFF; CDR3 DNA: TGTGCCACCTCCGGGGTGCGGGAGGGCCTATCCTACAATGAGCAGTTCTTC
D gene: TRBD2; J gene: TRBJ2-1; V gene: TRBV2; clone size: few; CDR3 protein: CASSEDWGLATNEQFF; CDR3 DNA: TGTGCCAGCAGTGAAGATTGGGGACTAGCTACTAATGAGCAGTTCTTC
D gene: .; J gene: TRBJ1-2; V gene: TRBV6-1; clone size: many; CDR3 protein: CASSPVLGGGYTF; CDR3 DNA: TGTGCCAGCAGTCCTGTCCTAGGAGGTGGCTACACCTTC
D gene: .; J gene: TRBJ1-6; V gene: TRBV7-9; clone size: many; CDR3 protein: CASSLVDGNSPLHF; CDR3 DNA: TGTGCCAGCAGCTTAGTGGACGGCAATTCACCCCTCCACTTT
D gene: .; J gene: TRBJ2-1; V gene: TRBV3-1; clone size: .; CDR3 protein: CASSQEKRENPFDEQFF; CDR3 DNA: TGTGCCAGCAGCCAAGAAAAACGGGAGAATCCGTTCGATGAGCAGTTCTTC
D gene: .; J gene: TRBJ1-2; V gene: TRBV19; clone size: many; CDR3 protein: CASSIEGGYGYTF; CDR3 DNA: TGTGCCAGTAGTATAGAAGGCGGATATGGCTACACCTTC
D gene: TRBD1; J gene: TRBJ2-5; V gene: TRBV13; clone size: few; CDR3 protein: CASSLRGLGTQYF; CDR3 DNA: TGTGCCAGCAGCTTAAGGGGGCTGGGGACCCAGTACTTC